The TCR beta chain described here comes from a study of blood T cell repertoires in COVID-19. Across the whole study: Samples taken during acute and convalescent COVID-19 were collected in the United States, Italy and Spain. PBMCs, B-cell-depleted T cells, or T cells provided the cDNA or gDNA that made up the material.

How the authors handled the data: Amplified reference gene primers provided the basis for estimating nucleated cell counts. Sequenced by immunoSEQ multiplex PCR; TCRdb stores in-frame clones only, minus some. V and J calls and clone size are those listed in that table; D and trimming were worked out from the DNA. This table has 150,000 to 200,000 clones, approximately 91% appearing once. V lost 0 bases, J lost 2 bases, and 14 bases lay in between. The CDR3 is 17 amino acids. Germline loops: CDR1 LGHNA, CDR2 YSLEER. V is TRBV4-3 and J is TRBJ1-3; D not certain. The receptor's source is a man in his 70s with active or convalescent COVID-19. Sample: peripheral blood. The CDR3 bases are TGCGCCAGCAGCCAAGATGGTCCGTCCGGGACTGGAAACACCATATATTTT. The encoded protein is CASSQDGPSGTGNTIYF.